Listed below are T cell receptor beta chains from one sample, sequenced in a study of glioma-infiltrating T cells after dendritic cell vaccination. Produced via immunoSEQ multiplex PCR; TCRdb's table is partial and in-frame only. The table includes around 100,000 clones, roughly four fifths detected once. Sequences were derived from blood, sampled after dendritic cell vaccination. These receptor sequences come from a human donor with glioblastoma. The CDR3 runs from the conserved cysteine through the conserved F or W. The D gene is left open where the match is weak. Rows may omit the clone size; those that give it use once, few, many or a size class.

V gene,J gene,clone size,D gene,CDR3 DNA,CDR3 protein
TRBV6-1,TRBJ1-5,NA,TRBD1,TGTGCCAGCAGTGACGGACAGGGACATCAGCCCCAGCATTTT,CASSDGQGHQPQHF
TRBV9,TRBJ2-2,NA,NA,TGTGCCAGCAGCGTGTGGCAGTCGAACACCGGGGAGCTGTTTTTT,CASSVWQSNTGELFF
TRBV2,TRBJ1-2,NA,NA,TGTGCCAGCATTCGGGAAAGCGGGACTGGCGGTGGCTACACCTTC,CASIRESGTGGGYTF
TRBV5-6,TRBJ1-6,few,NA,TGTGCCAGCAGCGGCAGTGCTTCACCCCTCCACTTT,CASSGSASPLHF
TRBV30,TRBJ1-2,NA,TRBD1,TGTGCCTGGAGTCCTCCTCCGGACAGGGACTACACCTTC,CAWSPPPDRDYTF
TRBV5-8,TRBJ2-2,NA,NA,TGTGCCAGCAGCTCCGACACGAACACCGGGGAGCTGTTTTTT,CASSSDTNTGELFF
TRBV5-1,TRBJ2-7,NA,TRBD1,TGCGCCAGCAGCATCCGGGACAGGGGGACCTACGAGCAGTACTTC,CASSIRDRGTYEQYF
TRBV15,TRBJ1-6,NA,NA,TGTGCCACCAGCAGGTCAGGGGAGAGTCATTCACCCCTCCACTTT,CATSRSGESHSPLHF
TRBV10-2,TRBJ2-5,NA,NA,TGCGCCAGCAGTGAGTCCAGGGGAGAGACCCAGTACTTC,CASSESRGETQYF
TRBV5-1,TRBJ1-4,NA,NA,TGCGCCAGCAGCTTGGATATAGGGGCGCAGGACGAAAAACTGTTTTTT,CASSLDIGAQDEKLFF
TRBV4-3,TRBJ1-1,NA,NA,TGCGCCAGCAGCCACGGGGGACCCTCGAACACTGAAGCTTTCTTT,CASSHGGPSNTEAFF
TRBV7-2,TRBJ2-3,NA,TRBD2,TGTGCCAGCAGCTTACAAGCGGGGGAGGGCACAGATACGCAGTATTTT,CASSLQAGEGTDTQYF
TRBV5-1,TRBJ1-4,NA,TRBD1,TGCGCCAGCAGCCCGGACAGGGGAGGGGAAAAACTGTTTTTT,CASSPDRGGEKLFF
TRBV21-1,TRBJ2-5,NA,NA,TGTGCCAGCAGCAAATTCCTGGGACAGGGAATTGAAGAGACCCAGTACTTC,CASSKFLGQGIEETQYF
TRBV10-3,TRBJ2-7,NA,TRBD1,TGTGCCATCAGTGAGTCGGGACAGAGTCCCTACGAGCAGTACTTC,CAISESGQSPYEQYF
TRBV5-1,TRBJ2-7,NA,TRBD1,TGCGCCAGCAGCAGGCCGACAGGGGGAGGTGAGGAGCAGTACTTC,CASSRPTGGGEEQYF
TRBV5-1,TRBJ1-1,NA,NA,TGCGCCAGCAGCGGGGGGGACGGACTGAACACTGAAGCTTTCTTT,CASSGGDGLNTEAFF
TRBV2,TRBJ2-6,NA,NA,TGTGCCAGCAATTTGGGCTCGAGCTCTGGGGCCAACGTCCTGACTTTC,CASNLGSSSGANVLTF
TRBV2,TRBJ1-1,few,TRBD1,TGTGCCAGCAGTGAGACCCCAGGGGGAAGGGCTGAAGCTTTCTTT,CASSETPGGRAEAFF
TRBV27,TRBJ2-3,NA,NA,TGTGCCAGCAGTTTTCGGGTAGCAACAGATACGCAGTATTTT,CASSFRVATDTQYF
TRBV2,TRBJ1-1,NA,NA,TGTGCCAGCAGTAGACAGAACACTGAAGCTTTCTTT,CASSRQNTEAFF
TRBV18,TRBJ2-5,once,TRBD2,TGTGCCAGCTCTCAATCGGCTAGCGGGGGACAAGAGACCCAGTACTTC,CASSQSASGGQETQYF
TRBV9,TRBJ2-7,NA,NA,TGTGCCAGCAGCGTAGGGTTAGCCTACGAGCAGTACTTC,CASSVGLAYEQYF
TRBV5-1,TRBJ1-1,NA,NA,TGCGCCAGCAGCTTGGACTCCCCTTTCGTTGGTGAAGCTTTCTTT,CASSLDSPFVGEAFF
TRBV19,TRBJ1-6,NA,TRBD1,TGTGCCAGTAGTCTTCGACAGGGAGGATCTTCACCCCTCCACTTT,CASSLRQGGSSPLHF
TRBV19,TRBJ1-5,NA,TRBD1,TGTGCCAGTACGCCGGGACAGGGAAATCAGCCCCAGCATTTT,CASTPGQGNQPQHF
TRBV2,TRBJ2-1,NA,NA,TGTGCCACCAATGGATGGACAGCCTACAATGAGCAGTTCTTC,CATNGWTAYNEQFF
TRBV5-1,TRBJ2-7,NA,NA,TGCGCCAGCAGCTTGGAGCCGGACAGCTACGAGCAGTACTTC,CASSLEPDSYEQYF
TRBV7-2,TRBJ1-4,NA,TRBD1,TGTGCCAGCAGCATGAGACCGGGACAGGGATACAATGAAAAACTGTTTTTT,CASSMRPGQGYNEKLFF
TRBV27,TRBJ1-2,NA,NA,TGTGCCAGCAGTACCATAGGGGCCTACGGCTACACCTTC,CASSTIGAYGYTF
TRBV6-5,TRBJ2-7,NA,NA,TGTGCCAGCAAGGCGGGGTCTAGGGACGAGCAGTACTTC,CASKAGSRDEQYF
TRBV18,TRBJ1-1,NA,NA,TGTGCCAGCTCACCCGGAAGGACGGCGGGATTCACTGAAGCTTTCTTT,CASSPGRTAGFTEAFF
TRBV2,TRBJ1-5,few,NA,TGTGCCAGCAGTGACTCACAGGGTCCGGGCAATCAGCCCCAGCATTTT,CASSDSQGPGNQPQHF
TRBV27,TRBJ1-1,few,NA,TGTGCCAGCAGTTTAGGGAGGAACACTGAAGCTTTCTTT,CASSLGRNTEAFF
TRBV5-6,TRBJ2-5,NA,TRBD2,TGTGCCAGCAGCTTCATAGCGGGGGGGCGGCAAGAGACCCAGTACTTC,CASSFIAGGRQETQYF
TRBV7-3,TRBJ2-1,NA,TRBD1,TGTGCCAGCAGCCACAATACAGGGGTCTCCTACAATGAGCAGTTCTTC,CASSHNTGVSYNEQFF
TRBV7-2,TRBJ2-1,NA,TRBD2,TGTGCCAGCAGCTATAGCGGGGCGTTCTACAATGAGCAGTTCTTC,CASSYSGAFYNEQFF
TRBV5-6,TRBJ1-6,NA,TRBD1,TGTGCCAGCAGCTTGGACGCTGGACAGGGGCGCTCACCCCTCCACTTT,CASSLDAGQGRSPLHF
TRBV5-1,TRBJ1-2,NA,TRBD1,TGCGCCAGCAGCATACAACCCTCCGGGACAGACTATGGCTACACCTTC,CASSIQPSGTDYGYTF
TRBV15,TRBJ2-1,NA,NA,TGTGCCACCTCCAGACAAAAGGGGGGGAGCTCCTACAATGAGCAGTTCTTC,CATSRQKGGSSYNEQFF
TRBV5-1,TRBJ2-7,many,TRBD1,TGCGCCAGCACCTTCGGGACAGGGTCCTACGAGCAGTACTTC,CASTFGTGSYEQYF
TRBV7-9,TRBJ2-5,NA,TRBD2,TGTGCCAGCAGCTTATCTAGCGGGGGTCAAGAGACCCAGTACTTC,CASSLSSGGQETQYF
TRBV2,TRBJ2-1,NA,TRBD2,TGTGCCAGCAGTGGACTAGCGGGGCCCTACAATGAGCAGTTCTTC,CASSGLAGPYNEQFF
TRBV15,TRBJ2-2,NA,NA,TGTGCCACCAGCAGAGGTGGAGGATCAGAGGTCGGGGAGCTGTTTTTT,CATSRGGGSEVGELFF
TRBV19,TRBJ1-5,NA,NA,TGTGCCAGTAGTATAGGCAGGGAGGGATTGAAAAATCAGCCCCAGCATTTT,CASSIGREGLKNQPQHF
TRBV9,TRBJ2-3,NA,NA,TGTGCCAGCAGCCCGGGGGACTTCAGGGTCACAGATACGCAGTATTTT,CASSPGDFRVTDTQYF
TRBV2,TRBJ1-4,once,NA,TGTGCCAGCAGCACCAACGCGGGTAATGAAAAACTGTTTTTT,CASSTNAGNEKLFF
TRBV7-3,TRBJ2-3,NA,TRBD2,TGTGCCAGCAGCTCCAAACTTAGCGGGGGCCCAGATACGCAGTATTTT,CASSSKLSGGPDTQYF
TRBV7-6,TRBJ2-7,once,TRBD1,TGTGCCAGCAGCTTAGGCCAGGGGGTGAGTGAGCAGTACTTC,CASSLGQGVSEQYF
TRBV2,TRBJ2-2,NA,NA,TGTGCCTTTCCCCGAGGCACCGGGGAGCTGTTTTTT,CAFPRGTGELFF
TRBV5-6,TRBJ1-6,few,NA,TGTGCCAGCAGCTTAACAGGTGGGGAATCACCCCTCCACTTT,CASSLTGGESPLHF
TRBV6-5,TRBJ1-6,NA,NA,TGTGCCAGCAGAGTACAGGGATTGGTCTCACCCCTCCACTTT,CASRVQGLVSPLHF
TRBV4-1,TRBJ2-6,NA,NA,TGCGCCAGCAGCCCACTCCAGGGGACCGGGGCCAACGTCCTGACTTTC,CASSPLQGTGANVLTF
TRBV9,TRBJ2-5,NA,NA,TGTGCCAGCAGCAGAAATATTTTCTTCTCTCAGGAGACCCAGTACTTC,CASSRNIFFSQETQYF
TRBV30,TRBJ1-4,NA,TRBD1,TGTGCCTGGAGGGATACGGGACAGGGGGCGCAAAAACTGTTTTTT,CAWRDTGQGAQKLFF
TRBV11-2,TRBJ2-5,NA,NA,TGTGCCAGCAGCTTAGGAGGCCTAGCTACAACCCGCCGGATGGAGACCCAGTACTTC,CASSLGGLATTRRMETQYF